Listed below are T cell receptor beta chains from one sample, sequenced in a study of spatial heterogeneity in lung cancer. TCRdb reanalysed the 5' RACE reads using MiXCR and keeps one entry per CDR3 protein. The table shows about 50,000 distinct CDR3 sequences, with under 8% occurring only once. This specimen consisted of PBMCs, obtained at follow-up. Every receptor here comes from a female donor with early-stage non-small cell lung cancer. CDR3s include the opening cysteine and the closing phenylalanine or tryptophan. A D gene is named only where the DNA matches it firmly. A clone size is listed for some rows: how often the clone was seen (once, few, many), or a class if it is expanded.

j_call v_call d_call clone_size cdr3_aa cdr3_nt
TRBJ2-2 TRBV3-1 . many CASSQANTGELFF TGTGCCAGCAGCCAAGCCAACACCGGGGAGCTGTTTTTT
TRBJ2-5 TRBV2 . many CASRGIFSQETQYF TGTGCCAGCAGGGGCATTTTTAGTCAAGAGACCCAGTACTTC
TRBJ2-1 TRBV20-1 . few CSARGGGRGYNEQFF TGCAGTGCTAGGGGAGGGGGTCGAGGTTACAATGAGCAGTTCTTC
TRBJ1-2 TRBV5-5 . few CASSSYTPGANYGYTF TGTGCCAGCAGCTCCTACACACCGGGAGCAAACTATGGCTACACCTTC
TRBJ1-4 TRBV18 . . CASSPRRRATNEKLFF TGTGCCAGCTCACCAAGGAGGCGAGCAACTAATGAAAAACTGTTTTTT
TRBJ2-1 TRBV27 . many CASSNLADNEQFF TGTGCCAGCAGCAATCTAGCTGACAATGAGCAGTTCTTC
TRBJ1-2 TRBV20-1 . . CSARIGGRNYGYTF TGCAGTGCTAGAATAGGGGGAAGGAACTATGGCTACACCTTC
TRBJ2-7 TRBV27 TRBD2 few CASSRPARGTYEQYF TGTGCCAGCAGTCGCCCGGCGCGGGGGACCTACGAGCAGTACTTC
TRBJ2-1 TRBV7-2 TRBD1 many CASTLGQTYNEQFF TGTGCCAGCACCTTGGGACAGACCTACAATGAGCAGTTCTTC
TRBJ1-1 TRBV12-3/TRBV12-4 TRBD1 many CASSPGGSRFEAFF TGTGCCAGCAGTCCAGGGGGCTCGAGGTTTGAAGCTTTCTTT
TRBJ2-3 TRBV23-1 . many CASSQARRRTDTQYF TGCGCCAGCAGTCAAGCTAGACGGCGGACAGATACGCAGTATTTT
TRBJ1-1 TRBV7-2 . few CASSLWGIRTEAFF TGTGCCAGCAGCTTATGGGGTATACGGACTGAAGCTTTCTTT
TRBJ1-4 TRBV2 . . CASGTANEKLFF TGTGCCAGCGGGACGGCTAATGAAAAACTGTTTTTT
TRBJ2-7 TRBV13 TRBD1 many CASSYTGGQGYEQYF TGTGCCAGCAGTTATACCGGGGGACAGGGTTACGAGCAGTACTTC
TRBJ2-1 TRBV7-2 TRBD2 many CASSLVSGSSYNEQFF TGTGCCAGCAGCTTAGTTAGCGGGAGCTCCTACAATGAGCAGTTCTTC
TRBJ2-4 TRBV5-5 . many CASSLELGRAIQYF TGTGCCAGCAGCTTGGAACTGGGCAGGGCCATTCAGTACTTC
TRBJ2-3 TRBV4-3 TRBD1 many CASSRQGATTDTQYF TGCGCCAGCAGCCGACAGGGTGCCACCACAGATACGCAGTATTTT
TRBJ2-3 TRBV12-3/TRBV12-4 . many CASVGGPDTQYF TGTGCCAGCGTGGGGGGCCCAGATACGCAGTATTTT
TRBJ2-1 TRBV9 . many CASSVGSGDEQFF TGTGCCAGCAGCGTAGGGTCGGGAGATGAGCAGTTCTTC
TRBJ1-6 TRBV20-1 . many CSARDRPFYNSPLHF TGCAGTGCTAGAGATCGGCCTTTTTATAATTCACCCCTCCACTTT
TRBJ1-2 TRBV29-1 . few CSVDNEYGSNYGYTF TGCAGCGTTGATAACGAGTACGGCTCAAACTATGGCTACACCTTC
TRBJ1-2 TRBV27 TRBD1 many CASSSSTGKRGYTF TGTGCCAGCAGTTCATCGACAGGGAAAAGAGGCTACACCTTC
TRBJ2-1 TRBV5-1 . . CASSLSPQEYDEQFF TGCGCCAGCAGCTTATCTCCCCAGGAATACGATGAGCAGTTCTTC
TRBJ2-2 TRBV12-3/TRBV12-4 . few CAFNGASNTGELFF TGTGCCTTCAACGGGGCCTCGAACACCGGGGAGCTGTTTTTT
TRBJ2-5 TRBV7-2 . many CASSSYQETQYF TGTGCCAGCAGCTCTTACCAAGAGACCCAGTACTTC
TRBJ1-2 TRBV30 TRBD1 . CAWSVPGTVYGYTF TGTGCCTGGAGTGTACCCGGGACAGTCTATGGCTACACCTTC
TRBJ2-5 TRBV11-1 . . CASSLASGRPWETQYF TGTGCCAGCAGCTTAGCGTCGGGCCGTCCATGGGAGACCCAGTACTTC
TRBJ1-1 TRBV5-1 TRBD1 many CASSSGTGNVAFF TGCGCCAGCAGCTCCGGGACAGGGAATGTCGCTTTCTTT
TRBJ1-6 TRBV28 . . CASSLVGTPGIRSPPLHF TGTGCCAGCAGTCTAGTTGGGACGCCCGGGATTCGGAGCCCCCCCCTCCACTTT
TRBJ1-2 TRBV2 . many CASSEGTTLGGYGYTF TGTGCCAGCAGTGAAGGGACAACCTTAGGGGGCTATGGCTACACCTTC
TRBJ2-3 TRBV6-6 TRBD1 . CACRQGAIDTQYF TGTGCCTGTAGACAGGGGGCAATAGATACGCAGTATTTT
TRBJ2-3 TRBV29-1 TRBD1 many CSVDRVDTQYF TGCAGCGTGGACAGGGTCGATACGCAGTATTTT
TRBJ1-2 TRBV5-4 . . CASSFLEPNYGYTF TGTGCCAGCAGCTTCTTGGAACCTAACTATGGCTACACCTTC
TRBJ1-2 TRBV20-1 TRBD1 many CSARDRDRGPDGYTF TGCAGTGCTAGAGACAGGGACAGGGGGCCGGATGGCTACACCTTC
TRBJ2-1 TRBV4-1 . many CASSSEYNEQFF TGCGCCAGCAGTTCCGAATACAATGAGCAGTTCTTC